What follows are 10 T cell receptor beta chains derived from one specimen sequenced in a study of T cells after yellow fever vaccination. TCRdb fed the 5' RACE reads into MiXCR, producing one record per CDR3 protein. The table lists 500,000 to 700,000 distinct CDR3 sequences, roughly 21% of them singletons. Sequencing used PBMCs, obtained 15 days after the yellow fever booster vaccination. All receptors come from a man younger than 40 who received the YFV17D yellow fever vaccine.

The chain joins TRBV7-2 to TRBJ1-5, with D hard to call. Trimming pared 5 bases from V and 4 bases from J, leaving 15 bases between. CDR1 and CDR2 from the germline V gene are SGHTA and FQGNSA. The CDR3 spans 15 residues. This CDR3 is CASSPRGRANQPQHF. The CDR3 DNA follows: TGTGCCAGCAGCCCTCGTGGGAGGGCAAATCAGCCCCAGCATTTT. Using reference TRBV7-2 and TRBJ1-5 for the parts outside the CDR3, the full variable domain is GAGVSQSPSNKVTEKGKDVELRCDPISGHTALYWYRQSLGQGLEFLIYFQGNSAPDKSGLPSDRFSAERTGGSVSTLTIQRTQQEDSAVYLCASSPRGRANQPQHFGDGTRLSIL.

The table lists this clonotype with a few counts. V usage is TRBV7-2 and J usage is TRBJ2-3; maybe TRBD2 (5 bases). Trimming pared 5 bases from V and 2 bases from J, leaving 14 bases between. The CDR3 sequence is 15 residues long. Germline loops: CDR1 SGHTA, CDR2 FQGNSA. CDR3 amino acids: CASSHSRGVTDTQYF. CDR3 coding DNA: TGTGCCAGCAGCCACAGTCGGGGAGTCACAGATACGCAGTATTTT.

This chain joins TRBV5-1 and TRBJ2-7; TRBD1 aligns across 12 bases. The CDR3 loop spans 14 amino acids. From germline, CDR1 is SGHRS and CDR2 YFSETQ. Trimming removed 4 bases from V and 5 bases from J; junction bases left unmatched: 4. The CDR3 sequence is CASSTGQGANEQYF. CDR3 nucleotide sequence: TGCGCCAGCAGCACGGGACAGGGGGCGAACGAGCAGTACTTC.

This clonotype has more than one count but fewer than ten. The V and J genes are TRBV12-3 or TRBV12-4 and TRBJ2-1, with no clear D. V was pared by 7 bases and J by 7 bases, with 8 bases between. This CDR3 is built from 11 residues. CDR3 residues: CASTPQNEQFF. Here the CDR3 DNA reads TGTGCCAGCACCCCGCAGAATGAGCAGTTCTTC.

This chain connects TRBV20-1 to TRBJ2-7; TRBD2 aligns across 10 bases. The ends lost 0 bases at V and 4 bases at J; junction bases unmatched: 6. CDR1 DFQATT and CDR2 SNEGSKA come from the germline V gene (reference sequence). The CDR3 runs 15 residues. The CDR3 nucleotides read TGCAGTGCTAGAGATCTTCCTAGCGGGAGATACGAGCAGTACTTC. As protein: CSARDLPSGRYEQYF.

A few counts support this clonotype. V gene TRBV5-1 combines with J gene TRBJ2-3, with D possibly TRBD2 on 5 matching bases. The length of the CDR3 is 16 residues. Trimming removed 0 bases at V and 3 bases at J, with 14 bases between. Germline-derived CDR1 and CDR2 are SGHRS and YFSETQ. This CDR3 reads CASSLEGAPKTDTQYF. As DNA, the CDR3 is TGCGCCAGCAGCTTGGAGGGAGCGCCAAAGACAGATACGCAGTATTTT. Complete variable domain (other parts from reference TRBV5-1 and TRBJ2-3): KAGVTQTPRYLIKTRGQQVTLSCSPISGHRSVSWYQQTPGQGLQFLFEYFSETQRNKGNFPGRFSGRQFSNSRSEMNVSTLELGDSALYLCASSLEGAPKTDTQYFGPGTRLTVL.

The chain combines TRBV3-1 with TRBJ2-2; TRBD2 might be the D (7 bases). CDR1 is LGHDT, CDR2 YNNKEL, per germline (reference sequence). Trimming removed 6 bases at V and 0 bases at J, with 11 bases between. CDR3 length: 15 amino acids. This CDR3 is CASRDSGTNTGELFF. The CDR3 DNA sequence: TGTGCCAGCAGGGACAGCGGGACGAACACCGGGGAGCTGTTTTTT.

The chain carries TRBV18 and TRBJ2-4; 7 nucleotides line up with TRBD1. The CDR3 spans 14 residues. J gave up 8 bases and V 2 bases, and 6 bases lay outside the gene matches. The germline V gene has CDR1 KGHSH and CDR2 LQKENI. The CDR3 DNA follows: TGTGCCAGCTCACCAGTGACAGGGAGTCACATTCAGTACTTC. This translates into CASSPVTGSHIQYF.

V gene TRBV10-2 combines with J gene TRBJ2-1; D unresolved. V was clipped by 3 bases and J by 7 bases, with 10 bases between them. CDR1 and CDR2 (germline): WSHSY, SAAADI. The CDR3 consists of 13 residues. The CDR3, as DNA: TGCGCCAGCAGTGACCAAAGTCTTAATGAGCAGTTCTTC. It is translated as CASSDQSLNEQFF.

This clonotype was counted between two and nine times. The J gene is TRBJ2-3, the V gene TRBV7-9, with D hard to call. Germline V gene lookup returns CDR1 SEHNR and CDR2 FQNEAQ (reference sequence). V was trimmed by 2 bases and J by 2 bases, leaving 8 bases between them. This CDR3 comprises 14 residues. Written as DNA, the CDR3 is TGTGCCAGCAGCTTAACCCGGACCACAGATACGCAGTATTTT. Protein sequence: CASSLTRTTDTQYF.